Below are 19 T cell receptor beta chains sequenced from a single sample in a study of patients and donors after allogeneic stem cell transplantation. From the RT-PCR reads, TCRdb called clonotypes with MiXCR, one entry per CDR3 protein. The table shows 98,000 or so distinct CDR3 sequences, with less than 45% occurring only once. Sequenced: blood, either unsorted or a sorted T cell fraction (not recorded which). Receptors originate from a human donor who was either an allogeneic HSCT recipient or a stem cell or donor lymphocyte infusion donor (not recorded which). It is not recorded whose cells these are; they may come from a transplant donor.

In nucleotides, the CDR3 is TGCAGTGGTGTGGAGTTGGTGACCGGGGAGCTGTTTTTT. This codes for CSGVELVTGELFF. This chain connects TRBV20-1 to TRBJ2-2; no clear D. Germline assignment: CDR1 DFQATT and CDR2 SNEGSKA (reference sequence). The V and J ends lost 7 bases and 5 bases respectively, with 14 bases between them. This CDR3 has 13 residues.

The chain joins TRBV5-1 to TRBJ2-1; 9 bases map to TRBD2. The ends lost 7 bases at V and 8 bases at J; junction bases unmatched: 16. This CDR3 is 16 amino acids long. The germline V gene has CDR1 SGHRS and CDR2 YFSETQ. This CDR3 is CASGGHYSGSSDEQFF. DNA of the CDR3: TGCGCCAGCGGGGGGCACTATAGCGGGAGTAGCGATGAGCAGTTCTTC. Full variable domain (rest looked up from reference TRBV5-1 and TRBJ2-1): KAGVTQTPRYLIKTRGQQVTLSCSPISGHRSVSWYQQTPGQGLQFLFEYFSETQRNKGNFPGRFSGRQFSNSRSEMNVSTLELGDSALYLCASGGHYSGSSDEQFFGPGTRLTVL.

The CDR3 protein is CASRGTGATDTQYF. In DNA, the CDR3 is TGTGCCAGCAGGGGGACAGGGGCCACAGATACGCAGTATTTT. The chain joins TRBV12-3 or TRBV12-4 to TRBJ2-3; the match to TRBD1 covers 10 bases. The CDR3 contains 14 residues. J lost 2 bases, V lost 6 bases, and 2 bases had no gene match.

J is TRBJ1-3 and V is TRBV7-6; D gene unclear. This CDR3 spans 16 amino acids. The germline V gene encodes CDR1 SGHVS and CDR2 FNYEAQ. V lost 5 bases to trimming and J lost 0 bases, with 14 bases between them. The CDR3 nucleotides read TGTGCCAGCAGCCCCGCAGAGGGAGGCTCTGGAAACACCATATATTTT. Translating it yields CASSPAEGGSGNTIYF.

This chain links TRBV7-2 with TRBJ2-5, with 9 bases matching TRBD1. Germline CDR1 is SGHTA and CDR2 is FQGNSA. The CDR3 totals 13 residues. V was clipped by 5 bases and J by 4 bases; unmatched bases: 2. Here the CDR3 DNA reads TGTGCCAGCAGCAAGGACAGGGGAGAGACCCAGTACTTC. This translates into CASSKDRGETQYF.

This clonotype was counted a few times. The V and J genes are TRBV12-3 or TRBV12-4 and TRBJ1-1; D uncertain. CDR3 length equals 13 residues. Trimming removed 5 bases from V and 6 bases from J, with 13 bases in between. The CDR3, as DNA: TGTGCCAGCAGTACCGACGGTGGCCCTGAAGCTTTCTTT. The encoded protein is CASSTDGGPEAFF.

This clonotype was found a few times. This chain joins TRBV5-5 and TRBJ1-2; 8 bases fit TRBD1. With 6 bases clipped from V and 6 bases from J, the junction kept 10 bases outside the gene matches. The CDR3 consists of 14 residues. Germline V gives CDR1 SGHKS, CDR2 YYEKEE (reference sequence). The CDR3 here is CASNVVQGVDGYTF. CDR3 nucleotides: TGTGCCAGCAACGTCGTACAGGGGGTGGATGGCTACACCTTC.

This clonotype has more than one count but fewer than ten. The V call is TRBV20-1, the J call TRBJ2-6; D perhaps matches TRBD2 (6 bases). Trimming took 4 bases from V and 0 from J, leaving 10 bases between them. Germline V lookup: CDR1 DFQATT, CDR2 SNEGSKA (reference sequence). CDR3 size: 15 residues. The CDR3 is CSAKEGSSGANVLTF. Here the CDR3 DNA reads TGCAGTGCTAAGGAGGGGAGCTCTGGGGCCAACGTCCTGACTTTC.

The chain joins TRBV5-1 to TRBJ2-1; D gene uncertain. Germline V gene lookup returns CDR1 SGHRS and CDR2 YFSETQ. V shed 0 bases and J shed 8 bases, with 6 bases lying between them. The CDR3 loop spans 12 amino acids. The CDR3, as DNA: TGCGCCAGCAGCTTGGTGGGCGATGAGCAGTTCTTC. Translated: CASSLVGDEQFF.

This clonotype was counted a few times. The CDR3 sequence: CASSLVGTGQLEAFF. CDR3 bases: TGTGCCAGCAGCTTAGTGGGGACAGGGCAATTGGAAGCTTTCTTT. V is TRBV7-2 and J is TRBJ1-1, with TRBD1 matching over 9 bases. Looked up from germline, CDR1 is SGHTA and CDR2 is FQGNSA. V lost 1 base to trimming and J lost 8 bases; unmatched junction nucleotides: 8. This CDR3 is built from 15 residues.

This clonotype was detected a few times. The genes are TRBV25-1 and TRBJ1-2, with D unclear. V shed 1 base and J shed 2 bases, with 5 bases lying between them. CDR1 is MGHDK and CDR2 is SYGVNS in the germline V gene. The CDR3 has 13 amino acids. CDR3 DNA: TGTGCCAGCAGTGAATTTGGGAACTATGGCTACACCTTC. It codes for CASSEFGNYGYTF.

The CDR3 region has the DNA TGTGCCAGCAGTTTCCGGGACAGGGCATCCTACGAGCAGTACTTC. It encodes CASSFRDRASYEQYF. This chain uses TRBV12-3 or TRBV12-4 with TRBJ2-7; 9 bases agree with TRBD1. Trimming at V came to 3 bases and at J to 1 base, leaving 4 bases not matched to a gene. CDR3 length: 15 amino acids.

V is TRBV7-3 and J is TRBJ2-1; maybe TRBD2 (7 bases). Trimming cost V 0 bases and J 0 bases, with 12 bases left between them. The germline V gene encodes CDR1 SGHTA and CDR2 FQGTGA. CDR3 length: 17 residues. The CDR3 nucleotides read TGTGCCAGCAGCTTAACCAATAGGGGGGGCTCCTACAATGAGCAGTTCTTC. Residues: CASSLTNRGGSYNEQFF. The variable domain in full, with the rest retrieved from reference TRBV7-3 and TRBJ2-1, is GAGVSQTPSNKVTEKGKYVELRCDPISGHTALYWYRQSLGQGPEFLIYFQGTGAADDSGLPNDRFFAVRPEGSVSTLKIQRTERGDSAVYLCASSLTNRGGSYNEQFFGPGTRLTVL.

CDR3 amino acids: CASSYSRDWGTEAFF. For the CDR3, the DNA is TGTGCCAGCAGTTACTCCAGGGATTGGGGCACTGAAGCTTTCTTT. The chain combines TRBV6-6 with TRBJ1-1; D might be TRBD1 (5 bases). V was pared by 0 bases and J by 4 bases, with 12 bases between. This CDR3 contains 15 residues. The germline gives CDR1 MNHNY, CDR2 SVGAGI (reference sequence).

This clonotype was seen a few times. The J gene is TRBJ1-5, the V gene TRBV24-1, with 7 bases lining up with TRBD1. CDR1 and CDR2 (germline): KGHDR, SFDVKD. This CDR3 is built from 15 residues. V trimming: 3 bases; J trimming: 7 bases; junction bases outside the gene matches: 8. Here the CDR3 DNA reads TGTGCCACCAGTGATCCCCGACAGGGAGAGCAGCCCCAGCATTTT. Amino acids: CATSDPRQGEQPQHF.

This clonotype was detected only a few times. CDR3 sequence (DNA): TGTGCCAGCAGCTTGACGGGCCCAGCCACTGAAGCTTTCTTT. Translating it yields CASSLTGPATEAFF. The chain couples TRBV7-2 to TRBJ1-1; D is unresolved. Germline V gene lookup returns CDR1 SGHTA and CDR2 FQGNSA. The CDR3 is 14 amino acids. V dropped 3 bases and J dropped 4 bases, with 12 bases sitting between them.

V usage is TRBV20-1 and J usage is TRBJ2-1, with a possible D match to TRBD2 (6 bases). This CDR3 comprises 13 residues. The germline gives CDR1 DFQATT, CDR2 SNEGSKA (reference sequence). V gave up 6 bases and J gave up 9 bases, with 18 bases separating them. The CDR3 reads CSALRDVEGEQFF. The CDR3 nucleotides read TGCAGTGCCCTGCGGGACGTAGAGGGTGAGCAGTTCTTC.

This chain joins TRBV18 and TRBJ1-2; D gene ambiguous. The CDR3 spans 15 residues. Between the trimmed V and J ends, which lost 6 bases and 4 bases, there was a span of 18 bases. From germline, CDR1 is KGHSH and CDR2 LQKENI. The CDR3 region has the DNA TGTGCCAGCTCCAAAGGAGGGATCGCGGGCTATGGCTACACCTTC. Translation gives CASSKGGIAGYGYTF.

In its sample, this clonotype was seen a few times. The chain couples TRBV7-8 to TRBJ1-5, with 8 nucleotides matching TRBD1. Germline CDR1 and CDR2: SGHVS and FQNEAQ. The V segment lost 1 base and the J segment 4 bases; nucleotides outside the gene matches: 3. The CDR3 has 15 residues. CDR3 residues: CASSLGWDRNQPQHF. The CDR3 coding sequence is TGTGCCAGCAGCTTAGGGTGGGACAGGAATCAGCCCCAGCATTTT.